This TCR beta chain was documented in a study of tumor and adjacent non-tumor tissue in lung cancer. Study summary: The patients, around 9 men and about 5 women, were roughly 30 to 76 with stage I to III disease.

TCRbeta libraries were built with three rounds of nested PCR, modified from ARM-PCR. TCRdb ran MiXCR on the multiplex PCR reads and lists one entry per CDR3 protein. There are more than 35,000 distinct CDR3 sequences in the sample; around 67% occur only once, and over 15% lies in the top ten. This CDR3 spans 16 amino acids. Trimming took 4 bases from V and 6 from J, leaving 22 bases between them. Germline V lookup: CDR1 GTSNPN, CDR2 SVGIG (reference sequence). This sample's RNA came from whole unsorted tissue. More than 3 cm separated this lung sample from the edge of the tumor. Donors were chemotherapy-naive, newly diagnosed lung cancer surgical patients in China, August–late 2014.

The clonotype was recovered from a woman aged 35 to 49 with non-small cell lung cancer. Sample: distant non-tumor lung tissue. J is TRBJ2-1 and V is TRBV30; D may be TRBD1 or TRBD2 (5 bases each). The CDR3 DNA reads as TGTGCCTGGATTCCCAGAGGGGTCAGGACCCCCAATGAGCAGTTCTTC. Encoded protein: CAWIPRGVRTPNEQFF.